Presented here are 32 T cell receptor beta chains from one specimen sequenced in a study of CD8+CD57+ T cells in acquired aplastic anemia. Profiling of TCR beta VDJ combinations and CDR3 sequences used genomic DNA as template. Via MiXCR, TCRdb re-called the reads, giving one row per CDR3 protein. Among roughly 150,000 distinct CDR3 sequences listed, roughly half were seen once. Patients who underwent sequencing had shown CD8+CD57+ cell expansion by flow cytometry. The sample comprised sorted CD4+, CD8+, or CD8+CD57+ T cells (not recorded which) from PBMCs. Receptors originate from a human donor with aplastic anemia.

This clonotype has only a few counts. This chain connects TRBV29-1 to TRBJ1-1; D unresolved. The V and J ends lost 2 bases and 0 bases respectively, with 4 bases between them. Per germline, CDR1 SQVTM and CDR2 ANQGSEA. The CDR3 consists of 12 residues. This CDR3 is CSVEYLNTEAFF. The DNA of the CDR3 is TGCAGCGTTGAATATTTGAACACTGAAGCTTTCTTT.

This clonotype is a singleton in its sample. This chain links TRBV12-3 or TRBV12-4 with TRBJ1-2; 7 bases line up with TRBD1. V lost 5 bases, J lost 5 bases, and 5 bases stayed unmatched. The CDR3 runs 13 residues. The CDR3 DNA reads as TGTGCCAGCAGTGGGGACAGTACGTATGGCTACACCTTC. Residues: CASSGDSTYGYTF.

The chain recombines TRBV19 with TRBJ2-7, with D possibly TRBD1 on 5 matching bases. This CDR3 has 13 amino acids. CDR1 and CDR2 (germline): LNHDA, SQIVND (reference sequence). V was clipped by 3 bases and J by 0 bases, with 6 bases between them. The DNA of the CDR3 is TGTGCCAGTAGTATTGGACACTCCTACGAGCAGTACTTC. Its protein is CASSIGHSYEQYF.

This sequence joins TRBV29-1 and TRBJ1-2, with 7 positions matching TRBD1. The germline gives CDR1 SQVTM, CDR2 ANQGSEA. The CDR3 sequence is 12 residues long. Trimming took 8 bases from V and 4 from J; bases not matched to a gene: 7. The DNA for the CDR3 is TGCAGCTCAACCGGGACAGTCTATGGCTACACCTTC. Encoded protein: CSSTGTVYGYTF.

The rearrangement joins TRBV2 to TRBJ2-7; D is perhaps TRBD1 (5 bases). The CDR3 is made up of 15 amino acids. The germline V and J ends were trimmed by 7 bases and 6 bases, with 22 bases remaining between them. CDR1 SNHLY and CDR2 FYNNEI come from the germline V gene. The CDR3: CASTAGQVHPSEQYF. The CDR3 region has the DNA TGTGCCAGCACGGCAGGGCAAGTCCATCCTTCCGAGCAGTACTTC.

The V call is TRBV11-2, the J call TRBJ2-5; D perhaps matches TRBD1 (6 bases). The CDR3 sequence is 19 residues long. The ends were cut back, 5 bases at V and 2 bases at J, with 27 bases in the middle. CDR1 is SGHAT, CDR2 FQNNGV, per germline. Written as DNA, the CDR3 is TGTGCCAGCAGCCGGACCGGGACATGGAACACCGGGGAGCAAGAGACCCAGTACTTC. Protein sequence: CASSRTGTWNTGEQETQYF.

In its sample, this clonotype was seen a few times. The gene calls are TRBV2 and TRBJ1-2; perhaps TRBD1 as D (6 bases). This CDR3 spans 14 amino acids. Trimming took off 0 bases at V and 6 bases at J, with 11 bases between the two ends. Germline-derived CDR1 and CDR2 are SNHLY and FYNNEI. CDR3 loop: CASSEARSGDGYTF. CDR3 coding DNA: TGTGCCAGCAGTGAAGCGCGGTCAGGGGATGGCTACACCTTC. The full variable domain, rest sourced from reference TRBV2 and TRBJ1-2, is EPEVTQTPSHQVTQMGQEVILRCVPISNHLYFYWYRQILGQKVEFLVSFYNNEISEKSEIFDDQFSVERPDGSNFTLKIRSTKLEDSAMYFCASSEARSGDGYTFGSGTRLTVV.

The chain links TRBV7-6 to TRBJ1-3, with D tentatively TRBD1 (5 bases). V shed 0 bases and J shed 8 bases, with 5 bases lying between them. Germline assignment: CDR1 SGHVS and CDR2 FNYEAQ. This CDR3 comprises 12 residues. CDR3 nucleotides: TGTGCCAGCAGCTTAGCGGGGGACACCATATATTTT. Translation gives CASSLAGDTIYF.

This clonotype was seen more than once but under ten times. A single base separates this from a much larger clone, so it may be a read error. The rearrangement links TRBV6-1 to TRBJ1-2; 9 positions match TRBD1. Germline CDR1 reads MNHNS; CDR2 reads SASEGT. This CDR3 is built from 14 residues. The CDR3, as DNA: TGTGCCAACAGTGCTTCACAGGGGGCGGATGGCTACACCTTC. This encodes CANSASQGADGYTF.

This sequence joins TRBV18 and TRBJ2-3; no clear D. This CDR3 is built from 14 residues. From germline, CDR1 is KGHSH and CDR2 LQKENI. V lost 1 base and J lost 6, with 11 bases in between. In DNA form, the CDR3 reads TGTGCCAGCTCACCACGGGCGACCCTGGATACGCAGTATTTT. It is translated as CASSPRATLDTQYF.

This clonotype was counted at least ten times. CDR3 nucleotide sequence: TGTGCCAGCAGTGAAGCTGGAGTGGGCTACACCTTC. Translating gives CASSEAGVGYTF. The V gene is TRBV2, the J gene TRBJ1-2; D remains unclear. The V and J ends lost 0 bases and 8 bases respectively, with 7 bases between them. Looked up from germline, CDR1 is SNHLY and CDR2 is FYNNEI. The CDR3 extends over 12 amino acids.

This clonotype was observed many times. The chain is built from TRBV2 and TRBJ2-1, with D possibly TRBD2 on 7 matching bases. The ends were cut back, 2 bases at V and 9 bases at J, with 14 bases in the middle. Germline V gene lookup returns CDR1 SNHLY and CDR2 FYNNEI. The CDR3 consists of 14 residues. CDR3 amino acids: CASSEWGGAVEQFF. The CDR3 DNA reads TGTGCCAGCAGTGAATGGGGGGGGGCCGTTGAGCAGTTCTTC. Supplemented by reference TRBV2 and TRBJ2-1, the full variable domain reads EPEVTQTPSHQVTQMGQEVILRCVPISNHLYFYWYRQILGQKVEFLVSFYNNEISEKSEIFDDQFSVERPDGSNFTLKIRSTKLEDSAMYFCASSEWGGAVEQFFGPGTRLTVL.

V gene TRBV12-3 or TRBV12-4 combines with J gene TRBJ2-5; TRBD1 agrees at 7 bases. CDR3 length equals 17 residues. Trimming took 6 bases from V and 0 from J; bases not matched to a gene: 13. The CDR3 loop reads CASSLTPGGPYQETQYF. Written as DNA, the CDR3 is TGTGCCAGCAGCCTTACCCCAGGGGGTCCCTACCAAGAGACCCAGTACTTC.

This clonotype is termed medium-sized. CDR3 loop: CSVDGTGGYGYTF. The CDR3 DNA reads TGCAGCGTTGACGGGACAGGGGGGTATGGCTACACCTTC. This sequence joins TRBV29-1 and TRBJ1-2; 11 positions agree with TRBD1. Germline V CDR1 and CDR2: SQVTM, ANQGSEA. This CDR3 is 13 amino acids long. V was pared by 3 bases and J by 5 bases, with 2 bases of the junction left unmatched.

This clonotype was counted ten times or more. The gene calls are TRBV9 and TRBJ1-1; D is ambiguous. V shed 0 bases and J shed 3 bases, with 9 bases lying between them. Germline V gene lookup returns CDR1 SGDLS and CDR2 YYNGEE. The CDR3 has 14 amino acids. The CDR3 reads CASSVDAGYTEAFF. CDR3 coding DNA: TGTGCCAGCAGCGTAGATGCGGGTTACACTGAAGCTTTCTTT.

A few counts support this clonotype. The chain joins TRBV29-1 to TRBJ2-7; D gene uncertain. The DNA end is more similar to TRBJ2-5, so the J call may be wrong. This CDR3 has 11 residues. The germline V gene encodes CDR1 SQVTM and CDR2 ANQGSEA. Here the CDR3 reads CSVGALGTQYF. CDR3 nucleotide sequence: TGCAGCGTTGGAGCGCTGGGGACCCAGTACTTC.

The chain links TRBV2 to TRBJ2-3; TRBD1 or TRBD2 may be the D gene (5 bases each). The CDR3 runs 15 residues. V lost 4 bases and J lost 1, with 12 bases in between. Per the germline V gene, CDR1 is SNHLY and CDR2 is FYNNEI. The DNA of the CDR3 is TGTGCCAGCAGTGCGGGACCCATGGGCACAGATACGCAGTATTTT. Its protein is CASSAGPMGTDTQYF.

V usage is TRBV3-1 and J usage is TRBJ2-1, with TRBD1 as a possible D gene (5 bases). Germline V gene lookup returns CDR1 LGHDT and CDR2 YNNKEL (reference sequence). The CDR3 loop spans 16 amino acids. With 3 bases removed from V and 5 bases from J, the gap between germline ends came to 17 bases. CDR3 sequence reads: CASSQGGRVVHNEQFF. For the CDR3, the DNA is TGTGCCAGCAGCCAGGGCGGCAGGGTCGTCCACAATGAGCAGTTCTTC.

The rearrangement joins TRBV24-1 to TRBJ1-2; 8 positions match TRBD1. V lost 4 bases and J lost 7; bases outside the gene matches: 4. Germline assignment: CDR1 KGHDR and CDR2 SFDVKD. The CDR3 totals 13 residues. CDR3 coding DNA: TGTGCCACCAGTGAGCGGACAGGGAGTGGCTACACCTTC. Protein: CATSERTGSGYTF.

The chain combines TRBV5-1 with TRBJ2-3, with 7 bases that match TRBD1. The ends lost 5 bases at V and 2 bases at J; junction bases unmatched: 8. In germline, CDR1 is SGHRS, CDR2 YFSETQ. This CDR3 has 15 amino acids. In DNA, the CDR3 is TGCGCCAGCAGACTAGGGGGCCCGATCACAGATACGCAGTATTTT. The encoded protein is CASRLGGPITDTQYF.

This clonotype came up a few times. The chain is built from TRBV19 and TRBJ2-4; TRBD1 matches 9 bases. The CDR3 is 20 amino acids. V gave up 3 bases and J gave up 0 bases; unmatched junction bases: 15. CDR1 is LNHDA and CDR2 is SQIVND in the germline V gene (reference sequence). In DNA, the CDR3 is TGTGCCAGTAGTATTATTAGGGGACAGGGATCTTTCCTAGCCAAAAACATTCAGTACTTC. This sequence encodes CASSIIRGQGSFLAKNIQYF.

The chain employs TRBV7-9 and TRBJ2-7; D is unclear. The CDR3 covers 12 residues. Trimming took 6 bases from V and 6 from J, leaving 12 bases between them. Per the germline V gene, CDR1 is SEHNR and CDR2 is FQNEAQ (reference sequence). Here the CDR3 reads CASRPVGGEQYF. The CDR3 DNA reads TGTGCCAGCAGACCAGTCGGCGGCGAGCAGTACTTC.

This clonotype was recorded many times. V and J are TRBV24-1 and TRBJ1-1; a possible D gene is TRBD1 (5 bases). CDR3 length equals 14 residues. The V and J ends lost 4 bases and 4 bases respectively, with 12 bases between them. Germline assignment: CDR1 KGHDR and CDR2 SFDVKD. In DNA form, the CDR3 reads TGTGCCACCAGTGAAGGGACGGTTGCCACTGAAGCTTTCTTT. Translated: CATSEGTVATEAFF.

This clonotype was recorded a few times. The chain uses TRBV20-1 and TRBJ2-7, with 10 bases lining up with TRBD1. Per the germline V gene, CDR1 is DFQATT and CDR2 is SNEGSKA (reference sequence). This CDR3 comprises 12 residues. As DNA, the CDR3 is TGCTGTCCGGGACAGGGGCCCTACGAGCAGTACGTC. Translation: CCPGQGPYEQYV.

This clonotype has at least ten counts. This chain uses TRBV6-1 with TRBJ1-2; tentatively, D is TRBD1 (5 bases). Germline loops: CDR1 MNHNS, CDR2 SASEGT. V dropped 4 bases and J dropped 5 bases, with 11 bases sitting between them. This CDR3 has 13 amino acids. Written as DNA, the CDR3 is TGTGCCAGCAGTGCTCCAGGGTTTTATGGCTACACCTTC. Its protein is CASSAPGFYGYTF.

The V and J genes are TRBV11-1 and TRBJ2-7; 7 bases align to TRBD2. Germline V gives CDR1 SGHAT, CDR2 FQDESV (reference sequence). This CDR3 has 14 residues. V trimming: 3 bases; J trimming: 1 base; junction bases outside the gene matches: 3. CDR3 protein: CASSFRGGSYEQYF. For the CDR3, the DNA is TGTGCCAGCAGCTTCCGCGGGGGATCCTACGAGCAGTACTTC.

As concerns this clonotype: A much larger clone sits a single nucleotide away, making a read error possible. V is TRBV19 and J is TRBJ2-3; 13 bases agree with TRBD2. CDR1 LNHDA and CDR2 SQIVND come from the germline V gene (reference sequence). The CDR3 sequence is 16 residues long. Unmatched junction bases numbered 7, after V lost 8 bases and J lost 2 bases. CDR3 residues: CASGEGLAGATDTQYF. The CDR3, as DNA: TGTGCCAGTGGTGAAGGACTAGCGGGGGCCACAGATACGCAGTATTTT.

This clonotype showed up just a few times. This chain uses TRBV25-1 with TRBJ2-5, with 7 bases lining up with TRBD2. This CDR3 has 16 amino acids. Germline CDR1 is MGHDK and CDR2 is SYGVNS. J lost 4 bases, V lost 1 base, and 9 bases had no gene match. The CDR3 bases are TGTGCCAGCAGTGAATCTGCGTTCTGGGGGGGAGAGACCCAGTACTTC. It translates to CASSESAFWGGETQYF.

The rearrangement joins TRBV9 to TRBJ2-3, with unresolved D. Trimming shortened V by 0 bases and J by 6 bases, and 8 bases separated the two germline ends. Germline V lookup: CDR1 SGDLS, CDR2 YYNGEE. The length of the CDR3 is 13 residues. The chain's CDR3 is CASSVALGDTQYF. The CDR3 DNA is TGTGCCAGCAGCGTAGCTCTGGGGGATACGCAGTATTTT.

This clonotype was found many times. This rearrangement joins TRBV11-1 to TRBJ1-2; tentative D call: TRBD1 (6 bases). The CDR3 has 16 residues. With 5 bases removed from V and 4 bases from J, the gap between germline ends came to 20 bases. Germline CDR1 and CDR2: SGHAT and FQDESV (reference sequence). The CDR3 DNA is TGTGCCAGCAGCCAATATCCGGGACAAACATCCTATGGCTACACCTTC. This sequence encodes CASSQYPGQTSYGYTF.

V gene TRBV19 combines with J gene TRBJ1-1, with 7 bases matching TRBD1. This CDR3 spans 15 amino acids. The V and J ends lost 4 bases and 2 bases, in that order; junction bases with no gene match: 7. CDR1 is LNHDA and CDR2 is SQIVND in the germline V gene (reference sequence). In DNA form, the CDR3 reads TGTGCCAGTAGTACCGCTCGACAGGGAAACACTGAAGCTTTCTTT. Protein product: CASSTARQGNTEAFF.

A single count supports this clonotype. The chain is built from TRBV15 and TRBJ1-2, with a possible D match to TRBD1 (6 bases). V was shortened by 0 bases and J by 4 bases, with 12 bases between the two germline ends. Germline CDR1 reads LNHNV; CDR2 reads YYDKDF (reference sequence). The CDR3 runs 15 residues. DNA of the CDR3: TGTGCCACCAGCAGAGATTTAGGGGGGGCCTATGGCTACACCTTC. This sequence encodes CATSRDLGGAYGYTF.